This T cell receptor (beta chain) emerged from a study of post-analysis software for immune sequencing data. Whole-study context: Secondary progressive, relapsing-remitting and progressive-relapsing multiple sclerosis were among the included disease courses. Study outcomes and limitations: There was significantly lower normalized Chao1 diversity in multiple sclerosis patients than in controls. Under the F measure, samples that were prepared in one batch clustered strongly together. There were a handful of TRBV segments more frequent in patients than controls, and TRBV5-6, TRBV5-1 and TRBV20-1 were among them.

Trimming removed 5 bases at V and 0 bases at J, with 9 bases between. The CDR3 runs 13 residues. Germline V gene lookup returns CDR1 DFQATT and CDR2 SNEGSKA (reference sequence). Unique molecular identifiers were carried by the TCR beta cDNA libraries. TCRdb re-derived calls from the PCR reads in MiXCR, one entry per CDR3 protein. The sample holds about 570,000 distinct CDR3 sequences, 30% to 40% seen once. About this clonotype itself: Its target is not known.

This TCR derives from a girl under 18 with multiple sclerosis. The sequenced sample consisted of blood. The chain joins TRBV20-1 to TRBJ2-3; TRBD2 might be the D (6 bases). CDR3 sequence: CSAVAASTDTQYF. The CDR3 DNA is TGCAGTGCTGTAGCGGCTAGCACAGATACGCAGTATTTT.